The entry below describes one T cell receptor (beta chain). Its antigen remains unidentified. The V gene's germline CDR1 is SGHKS and CDR2 YYEKEE (reference sequence). Trimming shortened V by 4 bases and J by 2 bases, and 10 bases separated the two germline ends. The CDR3 is 14 residues long. The data are from a study of cytomegalovirus exposure and HLA in healthy donors. The PCR made use of 60 Vbeta and 13 Jbeta primers. TCRdb keeps only in-frame clones here, not all; method: immunoSEQ multiplex PCR. The data hold roughly 140,000 clones, with 79% observed a single time. Findings and limits, study-wide: Judged likely to be a sequencing artifact was a cluster of highly shared sequence variants. CMV serostatus was the only immune exposure information that was available. Being indistinguishable, some V segments were excluded, TRBV6-2 and TRBV6-3 among them.

The chain has TRBV5-5 and TRBJ1-5; no definite D call. Sequencing was performed on PBMCs. This sequence originates from a human donor in good health. The CDR3 sequence: CASSAGLGNQPQHF. The CDR3 DNA is TGTGCCAGCAGCGCCGGACTGGGCAATCAGCCCCAGCATTTT.